This T cell receptor (beta chain) derives from a study of Ad26.COV2.S vaccination and SARS-CoV-2 variants. Study context: In the study, Ad26.COV2.S was injected intramuscularly once, or twice 56 days apart. Study results and caveats: Total T cell responses may have been underestimated by the TCR breadth and depth analyses.

Profiling relied on immunoSEQ multiplex PCR, and the TCRdb table lists in-frame clones only, not all of them. The sample shows around 300,000 clones, 75% to 90% of them seen only once. A word on this clone: Its antigen remains unknown.

Treatment meaning: roughly 19 received Ad26.COV2.S at low or high dose, single or two shots; 5 received placebo; per-sample allocation not given. Sampling occurred on day 63 after the first vaccine or placebo injection. The donor was a Boston adult aged 18-55 years. The CDR3 has 13 amino acids. Per germline, CDR1 MNHEY and CDR2 SVGEGT. The V and J ends lost 6 bases and 7 bases respectively, with 15 bases between them. The sequencing here drew on peripheral blood, taken in a trial of Ad26.COV2.S vaccine versus placebo. This sequence joins TRBV6-2 or TRBV6-3 and TRBJ1-1; D is possibly TRBD1 (6 bases). This TCR was sampled from a person aged 18-65 years who received the Ad26.COV2.S COVID-19 vaccine or a placebo. The CDR3 spells CASSRGYENEAFF. CDR3 coding DNA: TGTGCCAGCAGCAGGGGTTATGAGAATGAAGCTTTCTTT.